This T cell receptor (beta chain) emerged from a study of blood T cells in healthy people across ages. Remarks on this clonotype: No antigen is known for it.

A second PCR of about 6 to 12 cycles used a sample-barcoded 5' primer and a J-beta primer mix. TCRdb fed the 5' RACE reads into MiXCR, producing one record per CDR3 protein. The table lists about 1.8 million distinct CDR3 sequences, 49% of them singletons. Points from the study as a whole: Diversity estimates drawn from one million T cells were deemed underestimates.

V dropped 3 bases and J dropped 9 bases, with 15 bases sitting between them. This CDR3 is built from 14 residues. This receptor was obtained from a woman aged 40 to 50 in good health. The V gene is TRBV12-3 or TRBV12-4, the J gene TRBJ2-1; D tentatively fits TRBD1 or TRBD2 (5 bases each). Source material: blood. The CDR3 sequence is CASSFTGQRLEQFF. DNA for the CDR3: TGTGCCAGCAGTTTTACGGGGCAGAGGCTTGAGCAGTTCTTC.